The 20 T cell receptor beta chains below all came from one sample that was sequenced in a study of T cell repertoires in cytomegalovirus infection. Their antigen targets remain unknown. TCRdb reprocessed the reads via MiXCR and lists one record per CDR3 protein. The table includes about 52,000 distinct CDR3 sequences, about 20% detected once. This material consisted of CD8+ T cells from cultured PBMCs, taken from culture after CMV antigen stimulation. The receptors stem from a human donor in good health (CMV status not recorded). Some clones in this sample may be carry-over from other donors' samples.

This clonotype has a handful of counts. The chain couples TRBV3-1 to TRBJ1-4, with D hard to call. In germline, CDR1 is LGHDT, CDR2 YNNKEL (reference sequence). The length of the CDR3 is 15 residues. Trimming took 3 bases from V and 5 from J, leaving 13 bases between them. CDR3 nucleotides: TGTGCCAGCAGCCACAAAAGAGGACCAAATGAAAAACTGTTTTTT. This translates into CASSHKRGPNEKLFF.

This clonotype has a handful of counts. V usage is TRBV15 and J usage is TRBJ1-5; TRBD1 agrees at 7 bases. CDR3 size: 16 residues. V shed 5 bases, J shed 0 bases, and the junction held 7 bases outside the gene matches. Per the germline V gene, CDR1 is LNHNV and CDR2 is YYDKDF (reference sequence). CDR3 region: CATSSKTGTSNQPQHF. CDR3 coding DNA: TGTGCCACCAGCTCTAAGACAGGGACTAGCAATCAGCCCCAGCATTTT.

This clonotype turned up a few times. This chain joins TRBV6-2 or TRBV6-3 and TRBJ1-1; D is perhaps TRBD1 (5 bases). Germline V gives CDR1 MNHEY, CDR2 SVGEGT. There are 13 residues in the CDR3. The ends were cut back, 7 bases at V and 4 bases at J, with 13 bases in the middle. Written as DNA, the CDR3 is TGTGCCAGCAACCAGGGCTGGGGCACTGAAGCTTTCTTT. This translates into CASNQGWGTEAFF.

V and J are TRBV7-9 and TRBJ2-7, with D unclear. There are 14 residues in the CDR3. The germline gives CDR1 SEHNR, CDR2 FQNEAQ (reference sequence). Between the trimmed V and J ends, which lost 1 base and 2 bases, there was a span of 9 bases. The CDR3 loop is CASSLEVGAYEQYF. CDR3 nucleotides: TGTGCCAGCAGCTTAGAGGTTGGGGCCTACGAGCAGTACTTC.

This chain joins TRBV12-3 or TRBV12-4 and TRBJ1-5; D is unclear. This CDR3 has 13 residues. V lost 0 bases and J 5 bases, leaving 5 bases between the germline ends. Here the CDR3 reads CASSLAFYQPQHF. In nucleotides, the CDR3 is TGTGCCAGCAGTTTAGCCTTTTATCAGCCCCAGCATTTT.

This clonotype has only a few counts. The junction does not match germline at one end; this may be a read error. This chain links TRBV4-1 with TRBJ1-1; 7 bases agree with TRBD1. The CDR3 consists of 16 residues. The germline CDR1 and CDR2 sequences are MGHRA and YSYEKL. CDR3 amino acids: CASSQAPQGEGTEAFF. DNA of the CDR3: TGTGCCAGCAGCCAAGCCCCGCAGGGGGAGGGCACTGAAGCTTTCTTT.

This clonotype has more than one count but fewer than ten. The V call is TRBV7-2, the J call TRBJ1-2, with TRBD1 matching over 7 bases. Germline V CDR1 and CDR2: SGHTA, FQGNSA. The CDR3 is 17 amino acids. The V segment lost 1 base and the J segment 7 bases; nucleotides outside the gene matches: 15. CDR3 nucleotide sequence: TGTGCCAGCAGCTTAGAAGAGTACAGGGGAAGTTCCCTTGGCTACACCTTC. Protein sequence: CASSLEEYRGSSLGYTF.

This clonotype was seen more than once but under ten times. The CDR3 spells CASRGQGDFEPLEQYF. In nucleotides, the CDR3 is TGTGCCAGCAGGGGACAGGGGGACTTTGAGCCCCTCGAGCAGTACTTC. The chain uses TRBV27 and TRBJ2-7; TRBD1 matches 11 bases. J was trimmed by 6 bases and V by 6 bases; bases with no gene match: 13. Germline V gene data show CDR1 as MNHEY and CDR2 as SMNVEV (reference sequence). CDR3 length: 16 residues.

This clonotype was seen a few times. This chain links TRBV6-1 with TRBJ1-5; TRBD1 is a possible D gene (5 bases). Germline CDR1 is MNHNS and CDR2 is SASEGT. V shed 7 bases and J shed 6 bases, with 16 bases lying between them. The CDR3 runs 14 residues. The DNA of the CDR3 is TGTGCCAGCATCAGTCAGGGTGGAGCTCAGCCCCAGCATTTT. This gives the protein CASISQGGAQPQHF.

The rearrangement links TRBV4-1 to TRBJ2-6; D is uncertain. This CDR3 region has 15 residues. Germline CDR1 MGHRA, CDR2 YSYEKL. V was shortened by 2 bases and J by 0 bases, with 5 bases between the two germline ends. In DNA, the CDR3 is TGCGCCAGCAGCCAATACAGCTCTGGGGCCAACGTCCTGACTTTC. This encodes CASSQYSSGANVLTF.

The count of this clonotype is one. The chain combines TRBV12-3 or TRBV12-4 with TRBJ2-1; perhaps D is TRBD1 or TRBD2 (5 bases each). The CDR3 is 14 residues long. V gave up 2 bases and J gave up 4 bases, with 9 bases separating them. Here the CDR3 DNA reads TGTGCCAGCAGTTTATGGGACGTTTACAATGAGCAGTTCTTC. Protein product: CASSLWDVYNEQFF.

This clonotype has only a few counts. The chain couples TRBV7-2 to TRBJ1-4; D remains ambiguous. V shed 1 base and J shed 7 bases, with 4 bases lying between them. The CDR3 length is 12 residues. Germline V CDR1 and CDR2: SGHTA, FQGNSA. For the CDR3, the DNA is TGTGCCAGCAGCTTAGGCGGTGAAAAACTGTTTTTT. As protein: CASSLGGEKLFF.

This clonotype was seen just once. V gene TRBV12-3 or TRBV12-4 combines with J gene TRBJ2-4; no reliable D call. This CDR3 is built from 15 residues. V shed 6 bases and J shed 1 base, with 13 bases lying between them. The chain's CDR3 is CASSPSASAKNIQYF. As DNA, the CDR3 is TGTGCCAGCAGCCCCTCAGCGTCGGCCAAAAACATTCAGTACTTC.

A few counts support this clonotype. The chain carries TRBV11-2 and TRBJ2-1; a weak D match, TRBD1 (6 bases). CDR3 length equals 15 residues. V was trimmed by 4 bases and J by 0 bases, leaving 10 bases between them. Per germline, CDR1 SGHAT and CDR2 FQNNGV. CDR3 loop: CASSWGPSSYNEQFF. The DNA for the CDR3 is TGTGCCAGCAGCTGGGGGCCCAGCTCCTACAATGAGCAGTTCTTC.

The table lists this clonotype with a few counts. The CDR3 spells CASSFGPSYEQYF. CDR3 in DNA: TGTGCCAGCAGCTTCGGGCCCTCCTACGAGCAGTACTTC. This chain joins TRBV7-2 and TRBJ2-7; D not certain. Germline CDR1 and CDR2: SGHTA and FQGNSA. The V gene lost 3 bases and the J gene lost 0 bases, with 6 bases spanning the gap. The CDR3 runs to 13 residues.

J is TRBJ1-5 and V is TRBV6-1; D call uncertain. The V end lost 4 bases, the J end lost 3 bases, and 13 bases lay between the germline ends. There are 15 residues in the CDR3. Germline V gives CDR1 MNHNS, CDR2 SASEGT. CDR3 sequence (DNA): TGTGCCAGCAGTGTCTGGCAGGAATACAATCAGCCCCAGCATTTT. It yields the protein CASSVWQEYNQPQHF.

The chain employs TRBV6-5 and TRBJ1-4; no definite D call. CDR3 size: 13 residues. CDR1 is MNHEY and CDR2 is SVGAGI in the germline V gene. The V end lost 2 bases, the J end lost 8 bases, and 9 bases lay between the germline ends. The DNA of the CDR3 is TGTGCCAGCAGTTACGGCGGTCACGAAAAACTGTTTTTT. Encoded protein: CASSYGGHEKLFF.

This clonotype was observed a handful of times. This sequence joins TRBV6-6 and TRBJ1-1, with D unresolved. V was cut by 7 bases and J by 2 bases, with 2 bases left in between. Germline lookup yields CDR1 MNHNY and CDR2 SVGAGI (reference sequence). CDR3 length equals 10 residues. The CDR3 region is CASINTEAFF. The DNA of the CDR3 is TGTGCCAGCATTAACACTGAAGCTTTCTTT.

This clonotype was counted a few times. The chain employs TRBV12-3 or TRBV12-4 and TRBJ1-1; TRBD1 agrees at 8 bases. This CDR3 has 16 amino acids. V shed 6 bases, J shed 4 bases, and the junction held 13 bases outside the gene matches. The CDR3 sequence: CASRIDQGARGTEAFF. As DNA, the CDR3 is TGTGCCAGCAGGATCGATCAGGGGGCGCGTGGCACTGAAGCTTTCTTT.

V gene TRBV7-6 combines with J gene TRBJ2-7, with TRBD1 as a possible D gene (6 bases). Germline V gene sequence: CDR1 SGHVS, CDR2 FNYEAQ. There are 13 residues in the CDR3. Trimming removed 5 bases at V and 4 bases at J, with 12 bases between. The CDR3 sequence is CASSRTEEYEQYF. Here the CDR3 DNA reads TGTGCCAGCAGCCGGACAGAGGAGTACGAGCAGTACTTC. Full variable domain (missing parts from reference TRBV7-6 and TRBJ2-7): GAGVSQSPRYKVTKRGQDVALRCDPISGHVSLYWYRQALGQGPEFLTYFNYEAQQDKSGLPNDRFSAERPEGSISTLTIQRTEQRDSAMYRCASSRTEEYEQYFGPGTRLTVT.